This is a list of T cell receptor beta chains from one sample in a study of T cells in Graves' hyperthyroidism and ophthalmopathy. TCRdb ran MiXCR on the multiplex PCR reads and lists one entry per CDR3 protein. The data hold some 770,000 distinct CDR3 sequences, with approximately 16% observed a single time. Sequenced: blood. These receptors were obtained from a man between 18 and 35 years old with Graves' hyperthyroidism. Both conserved end residues are part of each CDR3. D genes are given only for firm matches. Not every row has a clone size; where given, it reads once, few, many or a size class.

abundance	v_gene	d_gene	j_gene	CDR3nt	CDR3aa
few	TRBV9	NA	TRBJ2-3	TGTGCCAGCAGCCCACGACTGACACAAAGCACAGATACGCAGTATTTT	CASSPRLTQSTDTQYF
many	TRBV20-1	NA	TRBJ2-5	TGCAGTGCTAGTAAGGGTTACTTCCAAGAGACCCAGTACTTC	CSASKGYFQETQYF
NA	TRBV28	NA	TRBJ1-2	TGTGCCAGCAGTTTAGGGGGCGTCAGAAATGGCTACACCTTC	CASSLGGVRNGYTF
few	TRBV3-1	TRBD2	TRBJ2-2	TGTGCCAGCAGCCAACAACCCTCTTCCGGACTAGTGCTCTTCCCCGGGGAGCTGTTTTTT	CASSQQPSSGLVLFPGELFF
few	TRBV11-3	TRBD1	TRBJ2-2	TGTGCCAGCGGTTCGACAGGGGTCACCGGGGAGCTGTTTTTT	CASGSTGVTGELFF
few	TRBV19	NA	TRBJ1-5	TGTGCCAGTAGTATCTCTGGGGGCAGCAATCAGCCCCAGCATTTT	CASSISGGSNQPQHF
NA	TRBV29-1	NA	TRBJ2-5	TGCAGCGTTGGAGGGGGCGGGGGGACCCAGTACTTC	CSVGGGGGTQYF
many	TRBV7-3	TRBD1	TRBJ2-3	TGTGCCAGCAGCCGTCGGACAGGGGCAAACACAGATACGCAGTATTTT	CASSRRTGANTDTQYF
few	TRBV7-9	TRBD2	TRBJ2-3	TGTGCCAGCAGCCCCCTGGTAGCGGGACACACAGATACGCAGTATTTT	CASSPLVAGHTDTQYF
few	TRBV7-9	NA	TRBJ1-4	TGTGCCAGCAGCCGCGGGCCAGTGAATGAAAAACTGTTTTTT	CASSRGPVNEKLFF
few	TRBV20-1	NA	TRBJ2-2	TGCAGTGGTGCCCAGCGGCGGGCCACCGGGGAGCTGTTTTTT	CSGAQRRATGELFF
NA	TRBV19	NA	TRBJ2-2	TGTGCCAGTAGTGGGGGTTTTAACACCGGGGAGCTGTTTTTT	CASSGGFNTGELFF
few	TRBV14	NA	TRBJ1-2	TGTGCCAGCAGCCAAGTCCAGGGATTGAACTATGGCTACACCTTC	CASSQVQGLNYGYTF
many	TRBV12-3/TRBV12-4	NA	TRBJ2-3	TGTGCCAGCATGAGGGGCGGCACAGATACGCAGTATTTT	CASMRGGTDTQYF
NA	TRBV19	NA	TRBJ2-7	TGTGCCAGTAGTATAGCTATGATAGGGGAAACCGGCTACGAGCAGTACTTC	CASSIAMIGETGYEQYF
NA	TRBV10-3	NA	TRBJ1-4	TGTGCCATCACCAAGGGAAGAAATGAAAAACTGTTTTTT	CAITKGRNEKLFF
NA	TRBV12-5	TRBD2	TRBJ2-5	TGTGCTAGTGCCGGGGGGGTAGAGACCCAGTACTTC	CASAGGVETQYF
NA	TRBV6-9	TRBD2	TRBJ2-1	TGTGCCAGCAGTTATAGCGGGAGGGGCTTCGTCTATGAGCAGTTCTTC	CASSYSGRGFVYEQFF
many	TRBV20-1	TRBD2	TRBJ2-1	TGCAGTGCCCCATGGAGCGGGAGGCGAAACAATGAGCAGTTCTTC	CSAPWSGRRNNEQFF
many	TRBV2	TRBD2	TRBJ2-2	TGTGCCAGCAGTGAAGCGGTGGGACTAGCGGGAGCCGGGGAGCTGTTTTTT	CASSEAVGLAGAGELFF
NA	TRBV3-1	NA	TRBJ2-7	TGTGCCAGCAGCCAAGGGCGGTTTATCTCCTACGAGCAGTACTTC	CASSQGRFISYEQYF
NA	TRBV10-3	TRBD2	TRBJ2-1	TGTGCCATCAGGGCCTTGGCGGGAGGCGGCCAGTTCTTC	CAIRALAGGGQFF
many	TRBV6-1	NA	TRBJ2-1	TGTGCCAGCCGAACAGGGCTACGCTCCTACAATGAGCAGTTCTTC	CASRTGLRSYNEQFF
NA	TRBV13	NA	TRBJ2-2	TGTGCCAGCAGCCTTGGGTACGCCGGGGAGCTGTTTTTT	CASSLGYAGELFF
many	TRBV12-3/TRBV12-4	TRBD1	TRBJ2-7	TGTGCCAGCAGTCCAGGGGAGGAGGGACAGGGACCCTACGAGCAGTACTTC	CASSPGEEGQGPYEQYF
NA	TRBV20-1	TRBD1	TRBJ2-7	TGCAGTGCTAAAGGGACAGGGACCCACGAGCAGTACTTC	CSAKGTGTHEQYF
once	TRBV7-8	TRBD2	TRBJ2-5	TGTGCCAGCAGCTTAGCGTTGGGAGCGGGAGGCGACCAAGGGACCCAGTACTTC	CASSLALGAGGDQGTQYF
many	TRBV10-1	TRBD2	TRBJ2-1	TGCGCCAGCAGTGATATGGCTAGCGGGAGCTCCTACAATGAGCAGTTCTTC	CASSDMASGSSYNEQFF
many	TRBV18	NA	TRBJ1-1	TGTGCCAGCTCACGCGTAGAGAACACTGAAGCTTTCTTT	CASSRVENTEAFF
many	TRBV28	NA	TRBJ2-7	TGTGCCAGCAGTCAGAGAGTTTGGGGGTCAAAGACCTACGAGCAGTACTTC	CASSQRVWGSKTYEQYF
medium-sized	TRBV28	TRBD2	TRBJ2-1	TGTGCCAGCAGTTTGGCTAGCGGAGGATACAATGAGCAGTTCTTC	CASSLASGGYNEQFF
many	TRBV12-3/TRBV12-4	NA	TRBJ2-5	TGTGCCAGCAGTTCGGCACGGGAGACCCAGTACTTC	CASSSARETQYF
NA	TRBV12-3/TRBV12-4	NA	TRBJ2-7	TGTGCCAGTTCGGAAGGGGTCTTGACGGGCTACGAGCAGCACTTC	CASSEGVLTGYEQHF
once	TRBV19	TRBD1	TRBJ1-1	TGTGCCAGTAGTCCAGACAGGGGGCAGAACACTGAAGCTTTCTTT	CASSPDRGQNTEAFF
NA	TRBV28	NA	TRBJ2-5	TGTGCCAGCAGTCTGGGGACGCCTCTAGAGACCCAGTACTTC	CASSLGTPLETQYF
many	TRBV27	TRBD1	TRBJ2-7	TGTGCCAGCAGTTCATCAGGGGGTTCGTACGAGCAGTACTTC	CASSSSGGSYEQYF
many	TRBV6-2/TRBV6-3	NA	TRBJ1-1	TGTGCCAGCAGTTACCCAGGGTTCACTGAAGCTTTCTTT	CASSYPGFTEAFF
few	TRBV24-1	NA	TRBJ1-2	TGTGCCACCAGTGATTACAGGGCTCGGGGCTACACCTTC	CATSDYRARGYTF
once	TRBV20-1	NA	TRBJ2-3	TGCAAGGTCTCTCTGGGAATAGATACGCAGTATTTT	CKVSLGIDTQYF
NA	TRBV7-2	NA	TRBJ2-7	TGTGCCAGCAGCTTAGTTGGCGGGGCAGCCTACGAGCAGTACTTC	CASSLVGGAAYEQYF
few	TRBV7-9	NA	TRBJ1-6	TGTGCCAGCAGCCACGGACAGCTTGGATCACCCCTCCACTTT	CASSHGQLGSPLHF
many	TRBV12-3/TRBV12-4	NA	TRBJ1-4	TGTGCCAGCAGCCCGGGACGGAGAAATGAAAAACTGTTTTTT	CASSPGRRNEKLFF
many	TRBV9	NA	TRBJ2-3	TGTGCCAGCAGCGTCGGGGGCACAGATACGCAGTATTTT	CASSVGGTDTQYF
few	TRBV11-2	NA	TRBJ2-7	TGTGCCACCCCAAGTAGTCCCACCTACGAGCAGTACTTC	CATPSSPTYEQYF
few	TRBV20-1	NA	TRBJ2-5	TGCAGTGCGAGAGGGATTCGCACCCACGGATGGGAGACCCAGTACTTC	CSARGIRTHGWETQYF
many	TRBV30	TRBD2	TRBJ2-1	TGTGCCTGGAGTACCGGGACTAGCGGGAGGGATGAGCAGTTCTTC	CAWSTGTSGRDEQFF
many	TRBV28	NA	TRBJ1-5	TGTGCCAGCAGTTTAGGGGGAGTCAATCAGCCCCAGCATTTT	CASSLGGVNQPQHF
NA	TRBV4-3	NA	TRBJ2-7	TGCGCCAGCAGCCAGACCGGGACACACTACGAGCAGTACTTC	CASSQTGTHYEQYF
few	TRBV7-9	NA	TRBJ2-7	TGTGCCAGCAGCTTAGGGGACGCTTCGATCTACGAGCAGTACTTC	CASSLGDASIYEQYF
few	TRBV30	TRBD2	TRBJ2-1	TGTGCCTGGAGTATAGCGGGAGGGGGCCATGAGCAGTTCTTC	CAWSIAGGGHEQFF
many	TRBV2	TRBD1	TRBJ2-7	TGTGCCAGCACCATATGGGGCCGGGTCAGACAGGGGACAACCTACGAGCAGTACTTC	CASTIWGRVRQGTTYEQYF
few	TRBV3-1	TRBD2	TRBJ2-1	TGTGCCAGCAGCCAAGCAAGCGGGACCGCCTACAATGAGCAGTTCTTC	CASSQASGTAYNEQFF
many	TRBV12-3/TRBV12-4	NA	TRBJ2-7	TGTGCCAGCAGTTTGTCAAACCGGTACGAGCAGTACTTC	CASSLSNRYEQYF
few	TRBV20-1	NA	TRBJ2-5	TGCAGTGCTAGAGAGTTGGGACCCTTACAAGAGACCCAGTACTTC	CSARELGPLQETQYF
NA	TRBV11-2	NA	TRBJ2-7	TGTGCCAGCAGCCTACAGGCCGGGACACCCTACGAGCAGTACTTC	CASSLQAGTPYEQYF
few	TRBV28	NA	TRBJ2-6	TGTGCCAGCAGTTCCATTCGAGGGGGGGCCAACGTCCTGACTTTC	CASSSIRGGANVLTF
few	TRBV7-9	NA	TRBJ2-3	TGTGCCAGCAGCTCCCCCGGAAGTAGCGACTACACAGATACGCAGTATTTT	CASSSPGSSDYTDTQYF
few	TRBV19	TRBD1	TRBJ1-2	TGTGCCAGTAGTATCGACAGGGACTATGGCTACACCTTC	CASSIDRDYGYTF
many	TRBV27	NA	TRBJ1-2	TGTGCCAGCAGTTTAGGACCTGCTAACTATGGCTACACCTTC	CASSLGPANYGYTF
many	TRBV7-2	NA	TRBJ2-3	TGTGCCAGCAGCTTAGTAGGGGGGATTCCCACAGATACGCAGTATTTT	CASSLVGGIPTDTQYF